This T cell receptor (beta chain) derives from a study of control samples from healthy donors and cancer patients. Germline CDR1 reads SGHAT; CDR2 reads FQNNGV. The CDR3 is 14 residues long. Trimming removed 0 bases from V and 6 bases from J, with 9 bases in between. TCRdb keeps only in-frame clones here, not all; method: immunoSEQ multiplex PCR. The sample shows around 250,000 clones, roughly 82% of them seen only once. The specimen was PBMCs. The V gene is TRBV11-2, the J gene TRBJ1-5, with D possibly being TRBD1 (5 bases). This sequence was found in an older woman with lung cancer. CDR3 in amino acids: CASSLDQGGQPQHF. The CDR3 DNA reads TGTGCCAGCAGCTTAGATCAGGGCGGTCAGCCCCAGCATTTT.